A selection of T cell receptor beta chains follows, all from one sample in a study of blood T cell repertoires in COVID-19. Assay used: immunoSEQ multiplex PCR; TCRdb lists only in-frame clones, some missing. The sample consists of 60,000 to 75,000 clones, 86% of them appearing once. Sample: peripheral blood. Receptors were obtained from a man aged 30 to 39 with acute or convalescent COVID-19. Both conserved end residues are part of each CDR3. A D gene is named only where the DNA matches it firmly. Clone size is not always given. Where it is, it says once, few, many or a class for expanded clones.

cdr3_aa,cdr3_nt,v_call,clone_size,d_call,j_call
CASSLTAGQANTEAFF,TGCGCCAGCAGCTTAACGGCGGGACAGGCAAACACTGAAGCTTTCTTT,TRBV5-1,.,TRBD1,TRBJ1-1
CAWSEGQGNSPLHF,TGTGCCTGGAGCGAAGGACAGGGAAATTCACCCCTCCACTTT,TRBV30,.,TRBD1,TRBJ1-6
CASSGSGQGDTGELFF,TGCGCCAGCAGCGGCAGCGGACAGGGGGACACCGGGGAGCTGTTTTTT,TRBV10-1,.,TRBD1,TRBJ2-2
CASSVSGTGYVNTEAFF,TGTGCCAGTAGTGTCTCCGGGACAGGGTATGTGAACACTGAAGCTTTCTTT,TRBV19,.,TRBD1,TRBJ1-1
CASSLYGSGNTIYF,TGTGCCAGCAGCTTATACGGGTCTGGAAACACCATATATTTT,TRBV5-6,.,.,TRBJ1-3
CAWRTVDNYGYTF,TGTGCCTGGAGGACTGTAGATAACTATGGCTACACCTTC,TRBV30,.,.,TRBJ1-2
CASSLVRGHLSPETQYF,TGTGCCAGCAGCTTAGTTAGGGGGCACCTGAGCCCAGAGACCCAGTACTTC,TRBV11-2,.,TRBD1,TRBJ2-5
CASSSGTSTDTQYF,TGCGCCAGCAGTTCCGGGACAAGCACAGATACGCAGTATTTT,TRBV10-1,.,.,TRBJ2-3
CASSLEQVEYEQYF,TGTGCTAGCAGCTTAGAACAGGTCGAGTACGAGCAGTACTTC,TRBV7-7,.,.,TRBJ2-7
CATSYRGQGAYGYTF,TGTGCCACCAGCTATCGAGGACAGGGGGCGTATGGCTACACCTTC,TRBV15,once,TRBD1,TRBJ1-2
CASSPLGSQRNTIYF,TGTGCCAGCAGCCCCTTGGGGAGTCAGAGAAACACCATATATTTT,TRBV28,.,.,TRBJ1-3
CASSRRSTGNTIYF,TGTGCCAGCAGCCGGAGGTCTACTGGAAACACCATATATTTT,TRBV7-6,.,.,TRBJ1-3
CASSRLETDTQYF,TGTGCCAGCAGCCGCCTTGAGACAGATACGCAGTATTTT,TRBV3-1/TRBV3-2,.,.,TRBJ2-3
CAMFAVNEQFF,TGTGCTATGTTTGCGGTTAATGAGCAGTTCTTC,TRBV7-9,once,.,TRBJ2-1
CASSLGPYSNQPQHF,TGTGCCAGCTCACTGGGGCCATATAGCAATCAGCCCCAGCATTTT,TRBV7-8,.,.,TRBJ1-5
CASSPGVADTQYF,TGTGCCAGCAGTCCAGGGGTGGCAGATACGCAGTATTTT,TRBV9,once,.,TRBJ2-3
CASSYGWGRGLNTQYF,TGTGCCAGCAGTTACGGGTGGGGCAGGGGGCTGAATACGCAGTATTTT,TRBV6-2/TRBV6-3,.,TRBD1,TRBJ2-3
CASSVLNEQFF,TGTGCCAGCAGTGTCTTGAATGAGCAGTTCTTC,TRBV2,.,.,TRBJ2-1
CASSVTTGSSSGANVLTF,TGTGCCAGCAGCGTGACGACAGGTTCGAGCTCTGGGGCCAACGTCCTGACTTTC,TRBV9,.,.,TRBJ2-6
CASTQGVGRSGNTIYF,TGTGCCAGCACCCAGGGGGTGGGGCGTTCTGGAAACACCATATATTTT,TRBV7-9,.,TRBD1,TRBJ1-3
CASSHRPSGGYEQYF,TGTGCCAGCAGTCACCGGCCCTCAGGGGGCTACGAGCAGTACTTC,TRBV6-5,.,TRBD1,TRBJ2-7
CASTRQVNTGELFF,TGTGCCAGCACCAGACAGGTGAACACCGGGGAGCTGTTTTTT,TRBV2,.,.,TRBJ2-2
CASSPGVNQPQHF,TGTGCCAGCAGCCCAGGGGTCAATCAGCCCCAGCATTTT,TRBV5-5,.,.,TRBJ1-5
CASSPDIGTGELFF,TGTGCCAGCTCACCGGACATCGGCACCGGGGAGCTGTTTTTT,TRBV18,.,.,TRBJ2-2
CASSLLGNPYNEQFF,TGTGCCAGCAGCTTACTAGGAAATCCTTACAATGAGCAGTTCTTC,TRBV11-2,.,.,TRBJ2-1
CATLIVTGGQVRTDTQYF,TGTGCCACTCTAATAGTGACAGGGGGCCAGGTACGCACAGATACGCAGTATTTT,TRBV15,.,TRBD1,TRBJ2-3
CASSLSTGWGNQPQHF,TGTGCCAGCAGTCTCTCGACAGGATGGGGTAATCAGCCCCAGCATTTT,TRBV5-8,.,.,TRBJ1-5
CAISGLQGNTQYF,TGTGCCATCAGTGGCCTCCAGGGGAATACGCAGTATTTT,TRBV10-3,once,.,TRBJ2-3
CASRGVGANVLTF,TGTGCCAGCAGGGGCGTGGGGGCCAACGTCCTGACTTTC,TRBV12-3/TRBV12-4,.,.,TRBJ2-6
CASSPQIVDEKLFF,TGTGCCAGCTCACCACAGATAGTGGATGAAAAACTGTTTTTT,TRBV18,.,.,TRBJ1-4
CASSPPGLAHSYEQYF,TGTGCCAGCTCACCACCCGGGCTAGCGCACTCCTACGAGCAGTACTTC,TRBV18,.,.,TRBJ2-7
CASSPTGGMNTEAFF,TGTGCCAGTAGTCCCACAGGGGGCATGAACACTGAAGCTTTCTTT,TRBV19,once,TRBD1,TRBJ1-1
CASSPRDSHSPLHF,TGTGCCAGCTCACCCCGGGACAGCCATTCACCCCTCCACTTT,TRBV18,.,TRBD1,TRBJ1-6
CASKAVWGTDTQYF,TGTGCCAGCAAGGCGGTTTGGGGCACAGATACGCAGTATTTT,TRBV2,.,.,TRBJ2-3
CAWSQGGPHLRGYTF,TGTGCCTGGAGTCAAGGAGGACCACACCTCCGGGGCTACACCTTC,TRBV30,.,.,TRBJ1-2